These 23 T cell receptor beta chains were sequenced from one sample in a study of blood T cell repertoires in COVID-19. Generated by immunoSEQ multiplex PCR, the TCRdb table keeps only in-frame clones and is missing some. The repertoire holds 250,000 to 350,000 clones, with about 80% as singletons. Sequenced sample: peripheral blood. The receptors stem from a person aged 70 to 79 with COVID-19, enrolled during active disease.

This chain joins TRBV27 and TRBJ1-4; 9 bases are a match to TRBD1. The junction had 12 bases not matched to a gene; V was cut back by 7 bases and J by 9 bases. The CDR3 is 15 residues long. CDR1 is MNHEY, CDR2 SMNVEV, per germline (reference sequence). The CDR3 protein is CASTTLGTGLQKLFF. CDR3 bases: TGTGCCAGCACTACCCTCGGGACAGGGCTCCAAAAACTGTTTTTT.

This chain links TRBV7-9 with TRBJ2-1; 11 bases align to TRBD2. Germline V lookup: CDR1 SEHNR, CDR2 FQNEAQ (reference sequence). The CDR3 consists of 15 residues. Trimming at V came to 1 base and at J to 10 bases, leaving 6 bases not matched to a gene. The CDR3 sequence: CASSLGLAGLSEQFF. CDR3 DNA: TGTGCCAGCAGCTTAGGACTAGCGGGGCTCTCGGAGCAGTTCTTC.

The V and J genes are TRBV6-2 or TRBV6-3 and TRBJ2-3; possible D gene TRBD2, 5 bases. Germline CDR1 reads MNHEY; CDR2 reads SVGEGT. CDR3 length equals 15 residues. Between the trimmed V and J ends, which lost 3 bases and 4 bases, there was a span of 14 bases. The CDR3 DNA follows: TGTGCCAGCAGTTATGCGGGCAGGAGCGCAGATACGCAGTATTTT. Its protein product is CASSYAGRSADTQYF.

The chain uses TRBV7-9 and TRBJ2-7, with D possibly matching TRBD2 (5 bases). V was trimmed by 0 bases and J by 2 bases, leaving 8 bases between them. The CDR3 length is 14 residues. Looked up from germline, CDR1 is SEHNR and CDR2 is FQNEAQ (reference sequence). The CDR3, as DNA: TGTGCCAGCAGCTTAGCCCGGAGGACCTACGAGCAGTACTTC. Translating gives CASSLARRTYEQYF.

CDR3 amino acids: CASSPFRAINQPQHF. The CDR3 region has the DNA TGTGCCAGCAGCCCCTTTCGTGCGATCAATCAGCCCCAGCATTTT. This chain joins TRBV5-8 and TRBJ1-5; unclear D gene. Per the germline V gene, CDR1 is SGHTS and CDR2 is YDEGEE. CDR3 size: 15 residues. V was trimmed by 4 bases and J by 3 bases, leaving 14 bases between them.

In this sample, this clone turned up a few times. V gene TRBV6-4 combines with J gene TRBJ2-3, with TRBD2 as a possible D gene (6 bases). The V end was cut by 6 bases, the J end by 2 bases, with 12 bases between. CDR3 size: 14 residues. The V gene's germline CDR1 is MRHNA and CDR2 SNTAGT. CDR3 nucleotide sequence: TGTGCCAGCAGCCCGGGACTCCACACAGATACGCAGTATTTT. It is translated as CASSPGLHTDTQYF.

The rearrangement links TRBV18 to TRBJ2-1; possible D gene TRBD1, 6 bases. CDR3 length: 15 residues. CDR1 and CDR2 from the germline V gene are KGHSH and LQKENI. Trimming took 2 bases from V and 3 from J, leaving 11 bases between them. This chain's CDR3 is CASSPDGTHYNEQFF. CDR3 DNA: TGTGCCAGCTCACCAGACGGGACACACTACAATGAGCAGTTCTTC.

The J gene is TRBJ2-7, the V gene TRBV28; 10 nucleotides agree with TRBD1. The ends lost 7 bases at V and 6 bases at J; junction bases unmatched: 9. The CDR3 contains 14 residues. In germline, CDR1 is MDHEN, CDR2 SYDVKM. The CDR3 spells CASKLPGQGLEQYF. CDR3 coding DNA: TGTGCCAGCAAACTACCGGGACAGGGGCTCGAGCAGTACTTC.

This rearrangement joins TRBV5-1 to TRBJ2-5, with D uncertain. CDR3 length: 12 amino acids. The germline V gene has CDR1 SGHRS and CDR2 YFSETQ. V was clipped by 0 bases and J by 4 bases, with 4 bases between them. CDR3 nucleotide sequence: TGCGCCAGCAGCTTGGGCGCAGAGACCCAGTACTTC. It translates to CASSLGAETQYF. The full variable domain, in which reference TRBV5-1 and TRBJ2-5 provide the parts outside the CDR3, is KAGVTQTPRYLIKTRGQQVTLSCSPISGHRSVSWYQQTPGQGLQFLFEYFSETQRNKGNFPGRFSGRQFSNSRSEMNVSTLELGDSALYLCASSLGAETQYFGPGTRLLVL.

The chain couples TRBV6-5 to TRBJ2-7; TRBD2 might be the D (7 bases). The V end lost 1 base, the J end lost 7 bases, and 11 bases lay between the germline ends. There are 13 residues in the CDR3. Per the germline V gene, CDR1 is MNHEY and CDR2 is SVGAGI. The CDR3 nucleotides are TGTGCCAGCAGTTACTTACAGGGAGGGGAGCAGTACTTC. Amino acids: CASSYLQGGEQYF.

The sample holds one count of this clone. The chain couples TRBV28 to TRBJ1-5, with D possibly being TRBD1 (5 bases). The CDR3 loop spans 16 amino acids. Germline V lookup: CDR1 MDHEN, CDR2 SYDVKM. V was pared by 5 bases and J by 4 bases, with 18 bases between. The DNA of the CDR3 is TGTGCCAGCAGTCCGGGGACTCCCGTCGCGAATCAGCCCCAGCATTTT. It yields the protein CASSPGTPVANQPQHF.

This chain links TRBV24-1 with TRBJ1-2; 8 bases fit TRBD1. The V and J ends lost 5 bases and 3 bases, in that order; junction bases with no gene match: 7. CDR3 length: 15 residues. Germline CDR1 is KGHDR and CDR2 is SFDVKD. CDR3 amino acids: CATSGQGANDYGYTF. The CDR3 DNA reads TGTGCCACCAGTGGCCAGGGGGCTAATGACTATGGCTACACCTTC.

In DNA, the CDR3 is TGTGCCAGCAGTCCAGGACCAGGGGCCACCTCGGTAGAGGGCTACACCTTC. Amino acid sequence: CASSPGPGATSVEGYTF. This chain joins TRBV6-6 and TRBJ1-2, with D perhaps TRBD1 (6 bases). Trimming stripped 5 bases from V and 8 bases from J, with 27 bases between. Germline values: CDR1 MNHNY, CDR2 SVGAGI (reference sequence). This CDR3 has 17 residues.

This clone has more than one count but fewer than ten. The rearrangement joins TRBV4-1 to TRBJ1-3, with a possible D match to TRBD1 (5 bases). The germline gives CDR1 MGHRA, CDR2 YSYEKL. The V end lost 1 base, the J end lost 0 bases, and 10 bases lay between the germline ends. This CDR3 has 16 amino acids. The CDR3 protein is CASSQGPGYSGNTIYF. In nucleotides, the CDR3 is TGCGCCAGCAGCCAAGGGCCAGGGTACTCTGGAAACACCATATATTTT.

The V gene is TRBV27, the J gene TRBJ2-7; 9 bases map to TRBD2. Looked up from germline, CDR1 is MNHEY and CDR2 is SMNVEV (reference sequence). The V and J ends lost 5 bases and 5 bases, in that order; junction bases with no gene match: 10. The CDR3 loop spans 15 amino acids. CDR3 nucleotides: TGTGCCAGCAGTCCAGGGACTAGCTTGACTGACGAGCAGTACTTC. This translates into CASSPGTSLTDEQYF.

This clone came up a few times. The chain has TRBV27 and TRBJ1-6; 7 bases map to TRBD1. V was pared by 6 bases and J by 13 bases, with 15 bases of the junction left unmatched. In germline, CDR1 is MNHEY, CDR2 SMNVEV (reference sequence). CDR3 size: 15 residues. The CDR3 loop is CASRVRQGLLLPLHF. As DNA, the CDR3 is TGTGCCAGCAGAGTACGACAGGGTTTGTTACTGCCCCTCCACTTT.

The rearrangement joins TRBV18 to TRBJ1-2; 7 bases line up with TRBD1. The trim removed 5 bases at V and 8 bases at J, leaving 17 bases unmatched. CDR1 is KGHSH and CDR2 is LQKENI in the germline V gene. The length of the CDR3 is 16 residues. The CDR3 DNA follows: TGTGCCAGCTCAGAGGGACAGAGTTCAACCCGTGGGGGCTACACCTTC. As protein: CASSEGQSSTRGGYTF.

The chain carries TRBV18 and TRBJ2-5; perhaps TRBD1 as D (6 bases). The length of the CDR3 is 13 residues. Germline CDR1 reads KGHSH; CDR2 reads LQKENI. The germline V and J ends were trimmed by 1 base and 3 bases, with 6 bases remaining between them. CDR3 loop: CASSPRQEETQYF. CDR3 nucleotide sequence: TGTGCCAGCTCACCACGACAGGAAGAGACCCAGTACTTC.

Only a few counts were recorded for this clone. The gene calls are TRBV24-1 and TRBJ2-2; 13 bases are shared with TRBD2. Germline CDR1 reads KGHDR; CDR2 reads SFDVKD. V dropped 0 bases and J dropped 4; count of bases not matched to a gene: 7. The CDR3 extends over 19 amino acids. The CDR3 here is CATSDLTSGRALSTGELFF. For the CDR3, the DNA is TGTGCCACCAGTGATTTGACTAGCGGGAGGGCCTTGAGCACCGGGGAGCTGTTTTTT.

The rearrangement joins TRBV9 to TRBJ2-2; 8 bases are shared with TRBD2. Germline CDR1 SGDLS, CDR2 YYNGEE. CDR3 length: 15 amino acids. With V trimmed by 0 bases and J by 3 bases, 1 base remained unmatched. CDR3 residues: CASSVAGGYTGELFF. The DNA for the CDR3 is TGTGCCAGCAGCGTAGCGGGGGGGTACACCGGGGAGCTGTTTTTT.

The chain couples TRBV15 to TRBJ2-2; D is ambiguous. Germline lookup yields CDR1 LNHNV and CDR2 YYDKDF (reference sequence). CDR3 size: 15 residues. Trimming shortened V by 0 bases and J by 4 bases, and 9 bases separated the two germline ends. The CDR3 spells CATSRDNWSTGELFF. CDR3 nucleotide sequence: TGTGCCACCAGCAGAGATAACTGGAGCACCGGGGAGCTGTTTTTT.

In DNA, the CDR3 is TGTGCCAGCAGTGATCTTTTAGCGGAAGGGGATACGCAGTATTTT. Amino acids: CASSDLLAEGDTQYF. The rearrangement uses TRBV25-1 and TRBJ2-3; possible D gene TRBD2, 6 bases. In germline, CDR1 is MGHDK, CDR2 SYGVNS. The CDR3 sequence is 15 residues long. Trimming took off 3 bases at V and 6 bases at J, with 16 bases between the two ends.

V usage is TRBV5-8 and J usage is TRBJ1-4, with a weak D call TRBD1 (6 bases). Deletions cut 5 bases from V and 1 base from J, with 12 bases between. Germline V gives CDR1 SGHTS, CDR2 YDEGEE. The CDR3 length is 15 residues. In DNA, the CDR3 is TGTGCCAGCAGTTTTGGACAGAAAACTAATGAAAAACTGTTTTTT. This translates into CASSFGQKTNEKLFF.